This section outlines one T cell receptor (beta chain) sequence together with its context. The sample originates from a study of blood T cell repertoires in COVID-19. In the study overall: The origin of the acute and convalescent COVID-19 samples was the United States, Italy and Spain. T cells, B-cell-depleted T cells, or PBMCs provided the cDNA or gDNA that served as material.

In the original processing: The assay estimated nucleated cells by amplifying reference gene primers. TCRdb's table, derived via immunoSEQ multiplex PCR, lists solely in-frame clones and lacks some. The V and J calls and the clone size are those of that table, but D and trimming were determined from the DNA. There are around 620,000 clones in the sample; 70% to 90% occur only once, and about 0.26% lies in the top ten. Germline CDR1 reads SGDLS; CDR2 reads YYNGEE. V lost 4 bases to trimming and J lost 7 bases; unmatched junction nucleotides: 6. This CDR3 has 14 amino acids. This TCR was recovered from a woman aged 18 to 35 with acute or convalescent COVID-19. The sample consisted of peripheral blood. This chain connects TRBV9 to TRBJ2-7, with TRBD2 identical over 12 bases. CDR3 nucleotide sequence: TGTGCCAGCAGCATTATGACTAGCGGGGGTGAGCAGTACTTC. It is translated as CASSIMTSGGEQYF.